A few counts support the clone carrying this T cell receptor beta chain. Its antigen is unidentified. A sample-barcoded 5' primer and a J-beta primer mix were used in a second PCR of roughly 6 to 11 cycles. TCRdb fed the 5' RACE reads into MiXCR, producing one record per CDR3 protein. The table includes about 780,000 distinct CDR3 sequences, approximately 24% detected once. This entry is derived from a study of blood T cells in healthy people across ages. Notes on the study in general: PBMCs that were unsorted prevented a conclusive naive versus antigen-experienced comparison.

The CDR3 loop spans 15 amino acids. V lost 0 bases to trimming and J lost 3 bases, with 12 bases between them. The germline gives CDR1 DFQATT, CDR2 SNEGSKA (reference sequence). Those donating, healthy Caucasian individuals from Russia, were aged about 6 to 95. The data also belong to a second study, concerning T cells of mothers and their children. In that study: An overlap that was slightly higher, though non-significant, was seen in related mother-child pairs versus unrelated pairs.

The rearrangement uses TRBV20-1 and TRBJ1-5; possible D gene TRBD1, 5 bases. This TCR derives from a boy aged 5-17 years in good health. Sequencing was done on a sample of blood. CDR3 nucleotides: TGCAGTGCTAGAGATGCGGGGCGAAACAATCAGCCCCAGCATTTT. This gives the protein CSARDAGRNNQPQHF.